This entry is about one TCR beta chain. Its target is unknown. V lost 4 bases, J lost 8 bases, and 24 bases lay in between. Germline V gives CDR1 SGDLS, CDR2 YYNGEE. This CDR3 comprises 16 residues. The table came from immunoSEQ multiplex PCR; TCRdb's copy has only in-frame clones and leaves some out. Among 200,000 to 250,000 clones, around 86% were seen once, and the ten largest hold roughly 2%. These data originate in a study of cytomegalovirus exposure and HLA in healthy donors. Findings of the study overall: Under in vitro conditions, a few CMV-associated chains were confirmed as specific for CMV antigens.

This chain connects TRBV9 to TRBJ1-2; a possible D gene is TRBD1 (6 bases). Sequences were obtained from PBMCs. This receptor was taken from a woman younger than 30 in good health and CMV-seropositive. The CDR3 here is CASSRPGGGQSSGYTF. Written as DNA, the CDR3 is TGTGCCAGCAGCCGCCCGGGAGGGGGGCAATCGTCCGGCTACACCTTC.